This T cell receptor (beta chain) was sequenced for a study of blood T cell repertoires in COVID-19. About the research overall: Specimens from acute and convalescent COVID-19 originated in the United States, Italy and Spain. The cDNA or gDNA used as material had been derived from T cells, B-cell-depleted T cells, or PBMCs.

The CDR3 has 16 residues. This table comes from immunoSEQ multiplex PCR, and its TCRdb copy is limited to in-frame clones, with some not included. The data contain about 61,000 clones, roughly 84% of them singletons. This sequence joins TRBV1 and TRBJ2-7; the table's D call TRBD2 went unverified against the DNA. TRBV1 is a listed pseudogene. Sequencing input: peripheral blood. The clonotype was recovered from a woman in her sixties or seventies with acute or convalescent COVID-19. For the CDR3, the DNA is TGCACCAGCAGCCAAGATCGGGGGGTTTCAGGTTACGAGCAGTACTTC. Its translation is CTSSQDRGVSGYEQYF.